The 31 T cell receptor beta chains given below trace back to one sample, sequenced in a study of OX40 agonist ivuxolimab in advanced cancers. Libraries were prepared by immunoSEQ multiplex PCR; TCRdb keeps only in-frame clonotypes and omits some of them. The data contain about 40,000 clones, about 85% of them singletons. This specimen was CD4+ or CD8+ T cells sorted from blood, taken in a trial of the OX40 agonist ivuxolimab. The receptor source for this set is an adult with an advanced solid tumor such as melanoma, head and neck, liver or kidney cancer.

This sequence joins TRBV29-1 and TRBJ2-5; 8 nucleotides align to TRBD2. CDR1 and CDR2 (germline): SQVTM, ANQGSEA. This CDR3 has 15 residues. V lost 1 base, J lost 5 bases, and 9 bases stayed unmatched. The CDR3 region is CSVEGSKRGRETQYF. CDR3 nucleotides: TGCAGCGTTGAAGGGTCCAAGCGGGGGAGGGAGACCCAGTACTTC.

V is TRBV9 and J is TRBJ1-5; D is ambiguous. This CDR3 is built from 15 residues. Trimming removed 0 bases at V and 0 bases at J, with 7 bases between. CDR1 and CDR2 (germline): SGDLS, YYNGEE. This CDR3 reads CASSVGASSNQPQHF. The CDR3 bases are TGTGCCAGCAGCGTAGGAGCATCTAGCAATCAGCCCCAGCATTTT.

The chain uses TRBV27 and TRBJ1-5; no clear D. V dropped 5 bases and J dropped 4 bases, with 18 bases sitting between them. CDR1 is MNHEY, CDR2 SMNVEV, per germline (reference sequence). The CDR3 extends over 16 amino acids. The CDR3 DNA sequence: TGTGCCAGCAGTCAGTCTTTGGGAGCTACGAATCAGCCCCAGCATTTT. This sequence encodes CASSQSLGATNQPQHF.

This sequence joins TRBV19 and TRBJ2-7, with 7 bases that match TRBD1. Germline V CDR1 and CDR2: LNHDA, SQIVND (reference sequence). V shed 7 bases and J 2 bases; nucleotides not matched to a gene: 5. The CDR3 sequence is 13 residues long. CDR3 region: CASTPGQPYEQYF. The DNA for the CDR3 is TGTGCCAGTACCCCGGGACAGCCCTACGAGCAGTACTTC.

The chain couples TRBV9 to TRBJ1-2; a weak D match, TRBD1 (6 bases). V gave up 3 bases and J gave up 8 bases, with 17 bases separating them. The CDR3 loop spans 14 amino acids. The germline V gene encodes CDR1 SGDLS and CDR2 YYNGEE. CDR3 nucleotides: TGTGCCAGCAGCGCCGGACAGTCCATTTACGGCTACACCTTC. This gives the protein CASSAGQSIYGYTF. The full variable domain, rest sourced from reference TRBV9 and TRBJ1-2, is DSGVTQTPKHLITATGQRVTLRCSPRSGDLSVYWYQQSLDQGLQFLIQYYNGEERAKGNILERFSAQQFPDLHSELNLSSLELGDSALYFCASSAGQSIYGYTFGSGTRLTVV.

The chain uses TRBV19 and TRBJ1-1; no clear D. The V end was cut by 1 base, the J end by 0 bases, with 9 bases between. Germline CDR1 is LNHDA and CDR2 is SQIVND (reference sequence). The CDR3 contains 15 residues. The CDR3 loop reads CASSIGSALNTEAFF. The CDR3 DNA sequence: TGTGCCAGTAGTATAGGCTCGGCGTTGAACACTGAAGCTTTCTTT. Looking up the rest from reference TRBV19 and TRBJ1-1 gives the full variable domain: DGGITQSPKYLFRKEGQNVTLSCEQNLNHDAMYWYRQDPGQGLRLIYYSQIVNDFQKGDIAEGYSVSREKKESFPLTVTSAQKNPTAFYLCASSIGSALNTEAFFGQGTRLTVV.

This clone appeared once. The chain is built from TRBV5-6 and TRBJ1-2, with D perhaps matching TRBD1 (5 bases). The CDR3 has 11 amino acids. V gave up 4 bases and J gave up 10 bases, with 11 bases separating them. Germline lookup yields CDR1 SGHDT and CDR2 YYEEEE. CDR3 sequence reads: CASSLGGAYTF. The CDR3 DNA is TGTGCCAGCAGCCTGGGAGGGGCCTACACCTTC.

The DNA for the CDR3 is TGCGCCAGCAGCTTGAGGGGACAGGGAGCAGCTGGGGCCAACGTCCTGACTTTC. It codes for CASSLRGQGAAGANVLTF. This chain links TRBV5-1 with TRBJ2-6, with 9 bases that match TRBD1. V gave up 1 base and J gave up 2 bases; unmatched junction bases: 7. The CDR3 runs to 18 residues. The germline CDR1 and CDR2 sequences are SGHRS and YFSETQ. Looking up the rest from reference TRBV5-1 and TRBJ2-6 gives the full variable domain: KAGVTQTPRYLIKTRGQQVTLSCSPISGHRSVSWYQQTPGQGLQFLFEYFSETQRNKGNFPGRFSGRQFSNSRSEMNVSTLELGDSALYLCASSLRGQGAAGANVLTFGAGSRLTVL.

V and J are TRBV30 and TRBJ2-7; tentatively, D is TRBD2 (6 bases). This CDR3 spans 12 amino acids. V was trimmed by 1 base and J by 6 bases, leaving 10 bases between them. The germline gives CDR1 GTSNPN, CDR2 SVGIG (reference sequence). CDR3 coding DNA: TGTGCCTGGAGTGGGGGAGGACTCGAGCAGTACTTC. It encodes CAWSGGGLEQYF.

The chain couples TRBV7-2 to TRBJ2-4, with 8 bases lining up with TRBD2. This CDR3 is 17 amino acids long. V lost 5 bases to trimming and J lost 2 bases; unmatched junction nucleotides: 11. Germline CDR1 and CDR2: SGHTA and FQGNSA. Here the CDR3 reads CASSLRGSGGTKNIQYF. DNA for the CDR3: TGTGCCAGCAGCCTTCGGGGGTCGGGAGGGACCAAAAACATTCAGTACTTC. Filled out from reference TRBV7-2 and TRBJ2-4, the complete variable domain reads GAGVSQSPSNKVTEKGKDVELRCDPISGHTALYWYRQSLGQGLEFLIYFQGNSAPDKSGLPSDRFSAERTGGSVSTLTIQRTQQEDSAVYLCASSLRGSGGTKNIQYFGAGTRLSVL.

The V and J genes are TRBV25-1 and TRBJ2-2; D is uncertain. The CDR3 consists of 14 residues. The V end was cut by 5 bases, the J end by 3 bases, with 10 bases between. Germline CDR1 reads MGHDK; CDR2 reads SYGVNS. The CDR3 nucleotides read TGTGCCAGCAGTACCATTCCAGACACCGGGGAGCTGTTTTTT. Translated, it gives CASSTIPDTGELFF.

V gene TRBV5-8 combines with J gene TRBJ1-5; D may be TRBD1 (6 bases). The CDR3 length is 14 residues. Germline loops: CDR1 SGHTS, CDR2 YDEGEE. V was pared by 2 bases and J by 5 bases, with 11 bases between. The CDR3 DNA sequence: TGTGCCAGCAGCTTTGAGGGGGTCGATCAGCCCCAGCATTTT. Protein product: CASSFEGVDQPQHF.

The genes are TRBV27 and TRBJ1-2; D is perhaps TRBD1 (5 bases). The CDR3 is 15 residues long. V was clipped by 1 base and J by 3 bases, with 12 bases between them. Germline V gives CDR1 MNHEY, CDR2 SMNVEV (reference sequence). DNA of the CDR3: TGTGCCAGCAGTTTATACCCAGGGTCGGACTATGGCTACACCTTC. Protein sequence: CASSLYPGSDYGYTF.

The rearrangement links TRBV19 to TRBJ1-5; 7 nucleotides line up with TRBD1. This CDR3 has 16 amino acids. Germline V lookup: CDR1 LNHDA, CDR2 SQIVND (reference sequence). Unmatched junction bases numbered 9, after V lost 1 base and J lost 6 bases. The CDR3: CASSIGVGGGSQPQHF. The CDR3 DNA is TGTGCCAGTAGTATAGGTGTTGGAGGGGGCAGTCAGCCCCAGCATTTT.

The V gene is TRBV9, the J gene TRBJ1-2; D may be TRBD1 (5 bases). Germline values: CDR1 SGDLS, CDR2 YYNGEE. The germline V and J ends were trimmed by 1 base and 6 bases, with 13 bases remaining between them. CDR3 size: 14 residues. CDR3 sequence reads: CASSVQGSLDGYTF. DNA of the CDR3: TGTGCCAGCAGCGTACAGGGTAGTTTGGATGGCTACACCTTC.

The chain combines TRBV6-4 with TRBJ2-5; D gene unclear. V was shortened by 6 bases and J by 5 bases, with 7 bases between the two germline ends. This CDR3 contains 11 residues. Germline CDR1 MRHNA, CDR2 SNTAGT. CDR3 protein: CASRDRETQYF. In nucleotides, the CDR3 is TGTGCCAGCAGGGATCGGGAGACCCAGTACTTC.

V and J are TRBV7-9 and TRBJ1-1; D call uncertain. CDR3 length equals 12 residues. V was pared by 6 bases and J by 0 bases, with 5 bases between. Germline loops: CDR1 SEHNR, CDR2 FQNEAQ (reference sequence). CDR3 bases: TGTGCCAGCAGGCAGATGAACACTGAAGCTTTCTTT. Translation: CASRQMNTEAFF.

This clone was found once. V usage is TRBV19 and J usage is TRBJ1-1; 7 bases are a match to TRBD1. Germline V lookup: CDR1 LNHDA, CDR2 SQIVND (reference sequence). V lost 7 bases to trimming and J lost 8 bases; unmatched junction nucleotides: 7. CDR3 length equals 12 residues. CDR3 coding DNA: TGTGCCAGTATAAAACAGGGGAGAGAAGCTTTCTTT. Its protein is CASIKQGREAFF.

V gene TRBV27 combines with J gene TRBJ2-1, with a possible D match to TRBD1 (6 bases). This CDR3 contains 13 residues. The germline V gene encodes CDR1 MNHEY and CDR2 SMNVEV (reference sequence). Trimming cost V 7 bases and J 5 bases, with 12 bases left between them. The DNA for the CDR3 is TGTGCCAGCACCCCGGGACAAAACAATGAGCAGTTCTTC. Its translation: CASTPGQNNEQFF.

The rearrangement uses TRBV12-5 and TRBJ2-2; D might be TRBD1 (6 bases). Germline V gene data show CDR1 as LGHNT and CDR2 as FRNRAP. The CDR3 runs to 17 residues. V shed 3 bases and J shed 0 bases, with 14 bases lying between them. This chain's CDR3 is CASGFIVDRPNTGELFF. DNA for the CDR3: TGTGCTAGTGGTTTTATAGTCGACAGGCCGAACACCGGGGAGCTGTTTTTT.

V and J are TRBV7-8 and TRBJ1-4; 8 nucleotides align to TRBD1. Germline V CDR1 and CDR2: SGHVS, FQNEAQ. This CDR3 is 15 amino acids long. V trimming: 2 bases; J trimming: 6 bases; junction bases outside the gene matches: 5. CDR3 residues: CASSLNRGYDEKLFF. The CDR3 DNA reads TGTGCCAGCAGCTTAAACAGGGGGTATGATGAAAAACTGTTTTTT.

The table lists this clone with a count of one. This chain connects TRBV21-1 to TRBJ2-3; the table's TRBD2 call for D was not verified on the DNA. TRBV21-1 is a recognized pseudogene. CDR3 length equals 15 residues. The CDR3 region has the DNA TGTGCCAGCAACACCCGGTGGAGTCAAACAGATACGCAGTATTTT. Protein product: CASNTRWSQTDTQYF.

The chain links TRBV25-1 to TRBJ1-2; possibly TRBD1 for D (6 bases). V gave up 2 bases and J gave up 2 bases, with 9 bases separating them. The CDR3 totals 14 residues. Germline V gene data show CDR1 as MGHDK and CDR2 as SYGVNS. The CDR3 sequence: CASSEGTGNYGYTF. CDR3 DNA: TGTGCCAGCAGTGAAGGAACAGGGAACTATGGCTACACCTTC.

The chain joins TRBV29-1 to TRBJ2-3; TRBD1 is a possible D gene (6 bases). The CDR3 covers 13 residues. The V gene's germline CDR1 is SQVTM and CDR2 ANQGSEA. V was cut by 7 bases and J by 3 bases, with 14 bases left in between. This CDR3 reads CSATGTRTDTQYF. The CDR3 DNA sequence: TGCAGCGCCACCGGGACAAGGACAGATACGCAGTATTTT.

The chain carries TRBV7-9 and TRBJ2-7; D unclear. CDR1 is SEHNR, CDR2 FQNEAQ, per germline (reference sequence). CDR3 size: 12 residues. Trimming stripped 0 bases from V and 6 bases from J, with 6 bases between. The CDR3 region is CASSLASAEQYF. The CDR3 region has the DNA TGTGCCAGCAGCTTAGCATCGGCCGAGCAGTACTTC.

The J gene is TRBJ2-6, the V gene TRBV19; D is uncertain. Germline loops: CDR1 LNHDA, CDR2 SQIVND (reference sequence). Trimming took 5 bases from V and 0 from J, leaving 8 bases between them. There are 15 residues in the CDR3. CDR3 residues: CASSLSPSGANVLTF. In nucleotides, the CDR3 is TGTGCCAGTAGTCTTTCCCCCTCTGGGGCCAACGTCCTGACTTTC.

The chain couples TRBV27 to TRBJ1-6; D not resolved. V lost 2 bases, J lost 10 bases, and 9 bases lay in between. The V gene's germline CDR1 is MNHEY and CDR2 SMNVEV (reference sequence). This CDR3 region has 13 residues. CDR3 DNA: TGTGCCAGCAGTTTAGGCTCGTACTCACCCCTCCACTTT. Translated: CASSLGSYSPLHF.

The rearrangement uses TRBV9 and TRBJ1-2; 8 bases agree with TRBD1. The junction had 10 bases not matched to a gene; V was cut back by 4 bases and J by 8 bases. Germline V lookup: CDR1 SGDLS, CDR2 YYNGEE. The CDR3 sequence is 14 residues long. Here the CDR3 reads CASSKTGESAGYTF. The CDR3 coding sequence is TGTGCCAGCAGCAAGACAGGGGAATCGGCGGGCTACACCTTC.

The genes are TRBV5-1 and TRBJ1-3; no clear D. Germline V gene lookup returns CDR1 SGHRS and CDR2 YFSETQ. Trimming shortened V by 7 bases and J by 9 bases, and 11 bases separated the two germline ends. The CDR3 totals 11 residues. CDR3 region: CASQSEITIYF. Here the CDR3 DNA reads TGCGCCAGCCAAAGTGAGATCACCATATATTTT.

This sequence joins TRBV7-9 and TRBJ2-2; the D gene is possibly TRBD2 (6 bases). V was clipped by 4 bases and J by 2 bases, with 8 bases between them. Germline V lookup: CDR1 SEHNR, CDR2 FQNEAQ (reference sequence). The CDR3 sequence is 14 residues long. DNA for the CDR3: TGTGCCAGCAGCTCGACTAGAAACACCGGGGAGCTGTTTTTT. Translation: CASSSTRNTGELFF.

This rearrangement joins TRBV6-1 to TRBJ1-4, with D maybe TRBD1 (5 bases). Trimming pared 6 bases from V and 8 bases from J, leaving 16 bases between. Germline CDR1 and CDR2: MNHNS and SASEGT. The CDR3 has 14 residues. The CDR3 sequence is CASRGLGPAEKLFF. CDR3 coding DNA: TGTGCCAGCAGGGGGTTGGGGCCAGCGGAAAAACTGTTTTTT.